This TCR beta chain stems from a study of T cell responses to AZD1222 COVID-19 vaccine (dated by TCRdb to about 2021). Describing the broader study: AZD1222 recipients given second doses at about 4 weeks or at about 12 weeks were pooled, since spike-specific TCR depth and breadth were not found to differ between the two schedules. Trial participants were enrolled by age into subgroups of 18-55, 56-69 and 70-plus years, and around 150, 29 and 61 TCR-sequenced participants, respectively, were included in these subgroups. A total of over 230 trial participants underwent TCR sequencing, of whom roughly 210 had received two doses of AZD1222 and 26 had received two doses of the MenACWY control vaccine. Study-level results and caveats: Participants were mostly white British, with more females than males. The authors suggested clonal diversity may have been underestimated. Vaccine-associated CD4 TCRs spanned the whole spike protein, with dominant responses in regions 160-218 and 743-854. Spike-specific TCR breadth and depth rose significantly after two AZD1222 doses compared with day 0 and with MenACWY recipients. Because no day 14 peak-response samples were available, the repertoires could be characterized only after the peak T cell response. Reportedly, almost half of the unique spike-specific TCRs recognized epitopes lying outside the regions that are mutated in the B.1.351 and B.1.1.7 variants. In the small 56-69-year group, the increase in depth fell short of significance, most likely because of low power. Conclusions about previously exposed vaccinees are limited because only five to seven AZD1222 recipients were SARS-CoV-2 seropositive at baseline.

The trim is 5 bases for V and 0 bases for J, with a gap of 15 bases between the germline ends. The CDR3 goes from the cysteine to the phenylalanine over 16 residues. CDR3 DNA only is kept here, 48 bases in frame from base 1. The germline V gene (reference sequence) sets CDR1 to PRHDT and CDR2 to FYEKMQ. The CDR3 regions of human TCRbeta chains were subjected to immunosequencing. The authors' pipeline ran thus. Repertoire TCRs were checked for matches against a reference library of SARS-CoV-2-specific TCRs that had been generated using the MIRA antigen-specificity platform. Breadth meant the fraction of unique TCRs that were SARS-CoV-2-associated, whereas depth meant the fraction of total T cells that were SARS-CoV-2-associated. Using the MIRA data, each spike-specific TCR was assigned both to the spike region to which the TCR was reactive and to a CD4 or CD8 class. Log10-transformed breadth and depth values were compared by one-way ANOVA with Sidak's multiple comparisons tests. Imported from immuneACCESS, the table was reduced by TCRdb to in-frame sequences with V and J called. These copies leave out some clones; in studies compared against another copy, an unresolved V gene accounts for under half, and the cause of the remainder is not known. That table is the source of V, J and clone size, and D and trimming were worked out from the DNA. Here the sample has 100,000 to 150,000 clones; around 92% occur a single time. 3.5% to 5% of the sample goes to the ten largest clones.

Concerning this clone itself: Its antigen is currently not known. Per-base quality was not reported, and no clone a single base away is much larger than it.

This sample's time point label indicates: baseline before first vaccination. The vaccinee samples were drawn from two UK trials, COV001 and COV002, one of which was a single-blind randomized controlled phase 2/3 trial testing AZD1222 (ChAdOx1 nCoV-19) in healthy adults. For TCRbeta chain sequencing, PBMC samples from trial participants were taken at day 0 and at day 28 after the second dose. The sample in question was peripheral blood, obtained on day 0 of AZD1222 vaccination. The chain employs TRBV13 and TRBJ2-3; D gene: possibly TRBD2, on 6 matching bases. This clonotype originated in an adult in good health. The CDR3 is CASSIAGTSSTDTQYF. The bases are TGTGCCAGCAGCATTGCCGGGACTTCGAGCACAGATACGCAGTATTTT.